The rows below give T cell receptor beta chains drawn from one sample of a study of long-term antiretroviral therapy in people with HIV. Profiling relied on immunoSEQ multiplex PCR, and the TCRdb table lists in-frame clones only, not all of them. The sample lists about 15,000 clones, 76% occurring once. The sample consisted of unsorted PBMCs, taken around 2.4 years before starting antiretroviral therapy. Every receptor here comes from a woman aged 45 to 65 with HIV. Each CDR3 is given with its conserved first and last residue. A D gene is named only where the DNA matches it firmly. Part of the rows lack a size; the others show once, few, many or a class for expanded clones.

few	-	TRBV27	TRBJ2-6	CASSLGRSSGANVLTF	TGTGCCAGCAGTTTAGGACGGAGCTCTGGGGCCAACGTCCTGACTTTC
-	TRBD2	TRBV7-2	TRBJ2-2	CASSLVRGVTGELFF	TGTGCCAGCAGCTTAGTGCGGGGGGTCACCGGGGAGCTGTTTTTT
-	-	TRBV11-2	TRBJ2-1	CASSLGSTAYNEQFF	TGTGCCAGCAGCTTAGGGTCTACGGCCTACAATGAGCAGTTCTTC
-	-	TRBV19	TRBJ1-5	CASTRLLQGDQPQHF	TGTGCCAGTACTAGACTTCTACAGGGAGATCAGCCCCAGCATTTT
once	-	TRBV15	TRBJ1-2	CATSRDSRGGYGYTF	TGTGCCACCAGCAGAGATTCCCGGGGCGGCTATGGCTACACCTTC
-	-	TRBV10-3	TRBJ1-1	CAISDAGPNTEAFF	TGTGCCATCAGTGACGCAGGCCCGAACACTGAAGCTTTCTTT
-	TRBD1	TRBV6-1	TRBJ1-1	CASMDRDEAFF	TGTGCCAGCATGGACAGGGATGAAGCTTTCTTT
few	TRBD2	TRBV11-2	TRBJ2-7	CASSFNLAGVNGEQYF	TGTGCCAGCAGCTTTAACTTAGCGGGGGTTAATGGCGAGCAGTACTTC
few	-	TRBV2	TRBJ1-6	CASRAGSNSPLHF	TGTGCCAGCAGGGCAGGGTCCAATTCACCCCTCCACTTT
few	TRBD1	TRBV7-7	TRBJ2-1	CASSSGQGTYNEQFF	TGTGCCAGCAGCTCGGGACAGGGGACCTACAATGAGCAGTTCTTC
-	-	TRBV9	TRBJ1-6	CASSPPGRIGNSPLHF	TGTGCCAGCAGCCCCCCCGGGAGGATCGGGAATTCACCCCTCCACTTT
-	-	TRBV5-4	TRBJ2-7	CASSWGQTEQYF	TGTGCCAGCAGCTGGGGACAAACCGAGCAGTACTTC
-	TRBD1	TRBV7-9	TRBJ2-3	CASTLTGVVTDTQYF	TGTGCCAGCACCTTGACAGGGGTAGTAACAGATACGCAGTATTTT
-	TRBD1	TRBV7-2	TRBJ2-5	CASSLDRGTQYF	TGTGCCAGCAGCTTAGACAGGGGGACCCAGTACTTC
-	-	TRBV6-6	TRBJ1-2	CASSYSSGPNYGYTF	TGTGCCAGCAGTTACTCGTCCGGTCCCAACTATGGCTACACCTTC
-	-	TRBV5-4	TRBJ2-7	CASSSGGYEQYF	TGTGCCAGCAGCTCCGGCGGCTACGAGCAGTACTTC
-	TRBD1	TRBV6-1	TRBJ2-3	CASSVRDSNADTQYF	TGTGCCAGCAGTGTTAGGGACAGTAACGCAGATACGCAGTATTTT
large	-	TRBV5-6	TRBJ1-1	CASSFGGRNTEAFF	TGTGCCAGCAGCTTCGGGGGCCGGAACACTGAAGCTTTCTTT
-	TRBD2	TRBV7-2	TRBJ2-1	CASSLGAGGYNEQFF	TGTGCCAGCAGCTTAGGTGCGGGGGGCTACAATGAGCAGTTCTTC
-	TRBD1	TRBV7-2	TRBJ1-2	CASSLGQSYGYTF	TGTGCCAGCAGCTTGGGACAGAGCTATGGCTACACCTTC
-	-	TRBV30	TRBJ1-1	CAWTRQALNTEAFF	TGTGCCTGGACAAGACAGGCTTTGAACACTGAAGCTTTCTTT
-	TRBD1	TRBV28	TRBJ1-5	CASSLWSRGGNQPQHF	TGTGCCAGCAGTTTATGGTCCAGGGGGGGAAATCAGCCCCAGCATTTT
-	-	TRBV7-2	TRBJ2-5	CASSLGRETQYF	TGTGCCAGCAGCTTAGGGCGGGAGACCCAGTACTTC
-	TRBD1	TRBV7-9	TRBJ1-5	CASSLAPRDRGRDQPQHF	TGTGCCAGCAGCTTAGCTCCCCGGGACAGGGGGCGGGATCAGCCCCAGCATTTT
-	-	TRBV7-9	TRBJ1-6	CASSLGSGFYNSPLHF	TGTGCCAGCAGCTTAGGGTCCGGATTCTATAATTCACCCCTCCACTTT
few	-	TRBV7-8	TRBJ2-7	CASSTAGVEQYF	TGTGCCAGCAGCACGGCAGGGGTCGAGCAGTACTTC
-	-	TRBV4-1	TRBJ1-1	CASRINLRQGRENTEAFF	TGCGCCAGCAGGATAAATCTCCGGCAGGGAAGAGAGAACACTGAAGCTTTCTTT
-	TRBD2	TRBV6-6	TRBJ2-1	CASSYGGTKNEQFF	TGTGCCAGCAGTTACGGTGGGACTAAAAATGAGCAGTTCTTC
-	TRBD2	TRBV4-2	TRBJ2-7	CASSHAGLAGSSYEQYF	TGTGCCAGCAGCCATGCCGGACTAGCGGGGAGCTCCTACGAGCAGTACTTC
-	TRBD1	TRBV27	TRBJ1-2	CASSSGQGGGYTF	TGTGCCAGCAGTTCGGGACAGGGCGGCGGCTACACCTTC
-	-	TRBV5-8	TRBJ2-2	CALWALNTGELFF	TGTGCCCTCTGGGCACTGAACACCGGGGAGCTGTTTTTT
-	-	TRBV11-1	TRBJ2-1	CASSLSFLAQYNEQFF	TGTGCCAGCAGCTTATCCTTCCTAGCCCAATACAATGAGCAGTTCTTC
-	-	TRBV5-6	TRBJ2-3	CASSLPGERGTDTQYF	TGTGCCAGCAGCTTGCCAGGGGAGCGGGGCACAGATACGCAGTATTTT
-	-	TRBV9	TRBJ1-1	CASSVGMDEAFF	TGTGCCAGCAGCGTTGGGATGGATGAAGCTTTCTTT
-	-	TRBV28	TRBJ1-5	CASSLLPRGLRQPQHF	TGTGCCAGCAGTTTATTGCCCAGGGGCCTACGGCAGCCCCAGCATTTT
once	TRBD1	TRBV18	TRBJ1-1	CASSMGQGVGTEAFF	TGTGCCAGCTCAATGGGACAGGGGGTGGGGACTGAAGCTTTCTTT
-	TRBD1	TRBV9	TRBJ1-1	CASSETGGDTEAFF	TGTGCCAGCAGCGAGACAGGGGGAGACACTGAAGCTTTCTTT
-	-	TRBV14	TRBJ2-3	CASSQGVTQYF	TGTGCCAGCAGCCAAGGTGTTACGCAGTATTTT
once	TRBD1	TRBV11-3	TRBJ2-3	CASSLGGQGADTQYF	TGTGCCAGCAGCTTAGGTGGACAGGGGGCAGATACGCAGTATTTT
-	-	TRBV11-1	TRBJ2-7	CASSWGDFYEQYF	TGTGCCAGCAGCTGGGGGGATTTTTACGAGCAGTACTTC
-	TRBD2	TRBV7-8	TRBJ2-3	CASSAAAGGTDTQYF	TGTGCCAGCAGTGCCGCAGCGGGGGGCACAGATACGCAGTATTTT